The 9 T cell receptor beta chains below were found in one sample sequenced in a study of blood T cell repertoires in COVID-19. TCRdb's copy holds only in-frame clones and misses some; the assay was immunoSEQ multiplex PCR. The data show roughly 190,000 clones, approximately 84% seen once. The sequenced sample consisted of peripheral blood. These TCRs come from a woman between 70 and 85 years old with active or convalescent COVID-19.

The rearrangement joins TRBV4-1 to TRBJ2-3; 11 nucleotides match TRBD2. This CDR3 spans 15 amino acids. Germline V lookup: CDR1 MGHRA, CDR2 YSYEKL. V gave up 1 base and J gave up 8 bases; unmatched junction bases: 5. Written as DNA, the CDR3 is TGCGCCAGCAGCCAAGGGCTAGCGGGAGGCGCTACGCAGTATTTT. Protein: CASSQGLAGGATQYF.

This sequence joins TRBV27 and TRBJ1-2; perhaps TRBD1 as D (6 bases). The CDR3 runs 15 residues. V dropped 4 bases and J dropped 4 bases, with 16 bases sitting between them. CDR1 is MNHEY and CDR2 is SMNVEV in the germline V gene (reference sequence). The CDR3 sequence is CASSSPHGTSYGYTF. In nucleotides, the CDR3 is TGTGCCAGCAGTTCTCCCCACGGGACAAGCTATGGCTACACCTTC.

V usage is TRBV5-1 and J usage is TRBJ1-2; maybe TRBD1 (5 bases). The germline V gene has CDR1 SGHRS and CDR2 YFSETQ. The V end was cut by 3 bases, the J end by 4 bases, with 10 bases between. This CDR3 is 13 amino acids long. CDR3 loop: CASSSRGAYGYTF. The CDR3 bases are TGCGCCAGCAGCTCCCGTGGGGCCTATGGCTACACCTTC. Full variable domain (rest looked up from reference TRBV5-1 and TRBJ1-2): KAGVTQTPRYLIKTRGQQVTLSCSPISGHRSVSWYQQTPGQGLQFLFEYFSETQRNKGNFPGRFSGRQFSNSRSEMNVSTLELGDSALYLCASSSRGAYGYTFGSGTRLTVV.

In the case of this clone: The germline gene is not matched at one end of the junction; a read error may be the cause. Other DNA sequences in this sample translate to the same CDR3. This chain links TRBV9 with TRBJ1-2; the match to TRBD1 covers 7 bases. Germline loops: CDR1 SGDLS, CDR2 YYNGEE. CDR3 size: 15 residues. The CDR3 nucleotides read TGTGCCAGCAGCGCCTGGGACAGTCCCTTCTATGGTTACACCTTC. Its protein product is CASSAWDSPFYGYTF.

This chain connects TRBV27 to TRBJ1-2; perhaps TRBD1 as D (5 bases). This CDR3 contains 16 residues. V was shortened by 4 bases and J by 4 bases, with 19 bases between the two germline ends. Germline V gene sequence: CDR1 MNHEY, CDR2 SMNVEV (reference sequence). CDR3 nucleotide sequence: TGTGCCAGCAGTTCAATAAGAAGATCAGGGCGCTATGGCTACACCTTC. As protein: CASSSIRRSGRYGYTF.

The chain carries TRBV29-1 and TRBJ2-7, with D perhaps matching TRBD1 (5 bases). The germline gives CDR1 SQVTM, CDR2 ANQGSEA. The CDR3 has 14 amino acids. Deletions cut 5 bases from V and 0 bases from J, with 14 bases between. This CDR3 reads CSVSSRGRSYEQYF. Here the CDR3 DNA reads TGCAGCGTTAGTAGTAGGGGCCGCTCCTACGAGCAGTACTTC.

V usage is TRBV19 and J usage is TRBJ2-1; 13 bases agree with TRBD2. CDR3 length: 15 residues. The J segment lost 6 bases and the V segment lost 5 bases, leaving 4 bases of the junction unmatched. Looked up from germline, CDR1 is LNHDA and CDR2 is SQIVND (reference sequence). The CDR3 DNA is TGTGCCAGTAGTCGGACTAGCGGGAGAACCAATGAGCAGTTCTTC. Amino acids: CASSRTSGRTNEQFF.

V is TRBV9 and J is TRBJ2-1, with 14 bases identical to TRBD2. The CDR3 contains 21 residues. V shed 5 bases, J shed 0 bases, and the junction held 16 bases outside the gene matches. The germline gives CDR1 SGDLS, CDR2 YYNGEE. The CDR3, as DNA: TGTGCCAGCAGTCCAGAGGGGACTAGCGGGAGTCAAGATAGCTCCTACAATGAGCAGTTCTTC. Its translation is CASSPEGTSGSQDSSYNEQFF.

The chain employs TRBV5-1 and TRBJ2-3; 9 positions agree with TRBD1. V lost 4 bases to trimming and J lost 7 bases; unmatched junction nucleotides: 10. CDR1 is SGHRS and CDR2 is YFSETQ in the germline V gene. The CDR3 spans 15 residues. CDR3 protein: CASSTGTGRTYTQYF. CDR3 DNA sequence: TGCGCCAGCAGCACCGGGACAGGGAGGACCTATACGCAGTATTTT.